This T cell receptor (beta chain) was captured by sequencing in a study of T cells in Graves' hyperthyroidism and ophthalmopathy. Study-wide points: Among clonotypes expanded in thyroid above 0.001, most were also found in blood.

TCR beta CDR3 region amplification was performed from RNA transcripts. The HTBI set primed first-round TCR CDR3 RT-PCR. Each CDR3 protein gets one entry after TCRdb re-called the multiplex PCR reads with MiXCR. The sample includes over 500,000 distinct CDR3 sequences, around 15% seen only once; the top ten take roughly 14%. Trimming stripped 4 bases from V and 0 bases from J, with 11 bases between. This CDR3 region has 15 residues. The germline V gene has CDR1 SGDLS and CDR2 YYNGEE. Exclusions: uncontrolled infection, other autoimmune disease, pregnancy, lactation. The study based diagnoses on clinical symptoms, serum thyroxine and TRAb, thyroid ultrasound and orbital computed tomography. Fresh 10 ml peripheral blood yielded PBMCs. This clonotype has a handful of counts. Its antigen remains unknown.

The sequence was collected from a woman aged 40 to 50 with Graves' hyperthyroidism. Sequencing was done on a sample of blood. V and J are TRBV9 and TRBJ2-1; weak D call: TRBD1 (6 bases). The CDR3 is CASSLDSTSYNEQFF. In DNA, the CDR3 is TGTGCCAGCAGCCTGGACAGTACCTCCTACAATGAGCAGTTCTTC.